This T cell receptor (beta chain) stems from a study of shared clonotypes between healthy human individuals. Worth noting for this clone: Its matching antigen is unknown.

Measured with immunoSEQ multiplex PCR; TCRdb has only the in-frame clones, and not every one. This table holds about 380,000 clones, around 96% found once. The study, taken as a whole, reports: Generation of non-shared clonotypes was less probable than generation of clonotypes shared by all four donors. Sampling covered blood only; tissue repertoires likely differ.

Germline CDR1 is SGHNT and CDR2 is YYREEE (reference sequence). V shed 4 bases and J shed 6 bases, with 17 bases lying between them. CDR3 length: 14 amino acids. This sequence joins TRBV5-4 and TRBJ2-7; D not resolved. The sample taken for sequencing was memory CD8+ T cells sorted from blood. The sample's subset: CD45RO+ cells pooled with CCR7-negative TemRA cells. This TCR was recovered from a man aged 25-45 years in good health. The CDR3 sequence is CASSPNPSPSEQYF. The CDR3 DNA sequence: TGTGCCAGCAGCCCTAATCCCTCTCCCTCCGAGCAGTACTTC.